Shown below are 21 T cell receptor beta chains from a single sample sequenced in a study of blood T cell repertoires in COVID-19. Repertoires were generated with immunoSEQ multiplex PCR, while TCRdb's copy carries only in-frame clones and drops some. Here the sample spans 200,000 to 250,000 clones, roughly 85% being singletons. The sequencing sample was made of peripheral blood. These receptors originate from a woman under 30 who had recovered from COVID-19.

This chain links TRBV30 with TRBJ2-7; 7 positions agree with TRBD2. This CDR3 comprises 14 residues. Unmatched junction bases numbered 9, after V lost 0 bases and J lost 7 bases. The germline gives CDR1 GTSNPN, CDR2 SVGIG (reference sequence). The CDR3 region has the DNA TGTGCCTGGAGTGTAGCGGGACTGGGAAGGGAGCAGTACTTC. This translates into CAWSVAGLGREQYF. Full variable domain (remainder filled in from reference TRBV30 and TRBJ2-7): SQTIHQWPATLVQPVGSPLSLECTVEGTSNPNLYWYRQAAGRGLQLLFYSVGIGQISSEVPQNLSASRPQDRQFILSSKKLLLSDSGFYLCAWSVAGLGREQYFGPGTRLTVT.

The rearrangement joins TRBV25-1 to TRBJ2-7; D is unclear. The germline V gene has CDR1 MGHDK and CDR2 SYGVNS. V was trimmed by 10 bases and J by 4 bases, leaving 11 bases between them. The CDR3 has 11 residues. The CDR3 bases are TGTGCCACCTCAGGTCCGTACGAGCAGTACTTC. The encoded protein is CATSGPYEQYF.

The J gene is TRBJ1-5, the V gene TRBV24-1; no firm D call. This CDR3 comprises 13 residues. V was shortened by 5 bases and J by 2 bases, with 6 bases between the two germline ends. Germline values: CDR1 KGHDR, CDR2 SFDVKD. The CDR3 DNA sequence: TGTGCCACCAGTGGAGCCCGCAATCAGCCCCAGCATTTT. Encoded protein: CATSGARNQPQHF.

The chain uses TRBV11-2 and TRBJ1-1; D is uncertain. Germline assignment: CDR1 SGHAT and CDR2 FQNNGV. Trimming removed 5 bases from V and 2 bases from J, with 9 bases in between. The CDR3 runs 13 residues. The CDR3 region is CASSNLINTEAFF. The CDR3 region has the DNA TGTGCCAGCAGCAACTTAATAAACACTGAAGCTTTCTTT.

The chain is built from TRBV7-3 and TRBJ2-1; D ambiguous. V was clipped by 3 bases and J by 7 bases, with 10 bases between them. Germline CDR1 is SGHTA and CDR2 is FQGTGA. CDR3 length equals 13 residues. The CDR3 protein is CASSFGAPNEQFF. The CDR3 DNA follows: TGTGCCAGCAGCTTCGGTGCGCCTAATGAGCAGTTCTTC.

This rearrangement joins TRBV6-6 to TRBJ2-3; D call uncertain. V gave up 6 bases and J gave up 5 bases, with 9 bases separating them. CDR1 MNHNY and CDR2 SVGAGI come from the germline V gene (reference sequence). This CDR3 contains 12 residues. The CDR3 reads CASRDPGDTQYF. As DNA, the CDR3 is TGTGCCAGCAGAGATCCAGGAGATACGCAGTATTTT.

This clone appeared a few times. The CDR3 loop reads CASSTGFYEQYF. The CDR3 coding sequence is TGTGCCAGCAGTACAGGCTTCTACGAGCAGTACTTC. The chain employs TRBV2 and TRBJ2-7; D possibly corresponds to TRBD1 (5 bases). With 5 bases removed from V and 3 bases from J, the gap between germline ends came to 8 bases. Germline V CDR1 and CDR2: SNHLY, FYNNEI. The CDR3 runs 12 residues.

The genes are TRBV30 and TRBJ1-1; D is unresolved. CDR3 length equals 13 residues. Between the trimmed V and J ends, which lost 0 bases and 0 bases, there was a span of 5 bases. The germline V gene has CDR1 GTSNPN and CDR2 SVGIG (reference sequence). The CDR3 nucleotides are TGTGCCTGGAGTGTACACCTGAACACTGAAGCTTTCTTT. This translates into CAWSVHLNTEAFF.

The chain joins TRBV6-2 or TRBV6-3 to TRBJ2-7; possibly TRBD1 for D (5 bases). The length of the CDR3 is 12 residues. With 5 bases removed from V and 4 bases from J, the gap between germline ends came to 9 bases. Germline lookup yields CDR1 MNHEY and CDR2 SVGEGT. CDR3 in amino acids: CASSGHRYEQYF. The CDR3 bases are TGTGCCAGCAGTGGCCACAGGTACGAGCAGTACTTC.

The chain couples TRBV19 to TRBJ2-7; weak D call: TRBD1 (5 bases). V was clipped by 3 bases and J by 5 bases, with 11 bases between them. The CDR3 loop spans 13 amino acids. Germline loops: CDR1 LNHDA, CDR2 SQIVND (reference sequence). The CDR3 sequence is CASSISKGNEQYF. The CDR3 DNA reads as TGTGCCAGTAGTATTAGTAAGGGGAACGAGCAGTACTTC.

The CDR3 DNA follows: TGTGCCAGCATGGCTAGCGGCACAGATACGCAGTATTTT. As protein: CASMASGTDTQYF. The rearrangement uses TRBV6-6 and TRBJ2-3; TRBD2 is a possible D gene (6 bases). The CDR3 is 13 residues long. The germline V and J ends were trimmed by 7 bases and 1 base, with 9 bases remaining between them. The V gene's germline CDR1 is MNHNY and CDR2 SVGAGI (reference sequence).

The chain carries TRBV30 and TRBJ2-5; weak D call: TRBD1 (7 bases). Germline CDR1 GTSNPN, CDR2 SVGIG (reference sequence). V shed 7 bases and J shed 4 bases, with 16 bases lying between them. The CDR3 is 13 amino acids. The CDR3 loop is CASGAGQLETQYF. As DNA, the CDR3 is TGTGCCTCCGGGGCGGGACAGTTAGAGACCCAGTACTTC.

Only a few counts were recorded for this clone. The J gene is TRBJ1-2, the V gene TRBV3-1 (or the pseudogene TRBV3-2), with D possibly matching TRBD1 (6 bases). The CDR3 contains 15 residues. The germline gives CDR1 LGHDT, CDR2 YNNKEL (reference sequence). The germline V and J ends were trimmed by 2 bases and 4 bases, with 14 bases remaining between them. DNA for the CDR3: TGTGCCAGCAGCCAAAGGGGAGACAGGCCCTATGGCTACACCTTC. Its translation: CASSQRGDRPYGYTF.

The DNA for the CDR3 is TGTGCCTGGACATGGGGGCACACAGATACGCAGTATTTT. Translating it yields CAWTWGHTDTQYF. This chain connects TRBV30 to TRBJ2-3, with a possible D match to TRBD1 (6 bases). The CDR3 has 13 residues. Between the trimmed V and J ends, which lost 4 bases and 2 bases, there was a span of 10 bases. The V gene's germline CDR1 is GTSNPN and CDR2 SVGIG (reference sequence).

V is TRBV19 and J is TRBJ2-2, with a possible D match to TRBD1 (6 bases). The CDR3 is 14 amino acids. V shed 4 bases and J shed 5 bases, with 11 bases lying between them. Germline CDR1 and CDR2: LNHDA and SQIVND (reference sequence). CDR3 in amino acids: CASSNPGETGELFF. The DNA of the CDR3 is TGTGCCAGTAGTAACCCAGGGGAAACCGGGGAGCTGTTTTTT.

The rearrangement joins TRBV11-2 to TRBJ2-3; 7 bases agree with TRBD2. Trimming at V came to 2 bases and at J to 7 bases, leaving 9 bases not matched to a gene. In germline, CDR1 is SGHAT, CDR2 FQNNGV. The CDR3 has 15 residues. In nucleotides, the CDR3 is TGTGCCAGCAGCTTATTCAGCGGGGAGAGGAATACGCAGTATTTT. It codes for CASSLFSGERNTQYF.

The chain combines TRBV15 with TRBJ1-1, with D possibly being TRBD1 (6 bases). Germline V gives CDR1 LNHNV, CDR2 YYDKDF (reference sequence). The V gene lost 0 bases and the J gene lost 4 bases, with 12 bases spanning the gap. The CDR3 contains 15 residues. CDR3: CATSRDRGAGTEAFF. The CDR3 DNA reads as TGTGCCACCAGCAGAGATCGGGGGGCAGGCACTGAAGCTTTCTTT.

This sequence joins TRBV12-5 and TRBJ2-1, with D possibly TRBD1 on 5 matching bases. With 4 bases removed from V and 7 bases from J, the gap between germline ends came to 8 bases. Germline V gene lookup returns CDR1 LGHNT and CDR2 FRNRAP. The CDR3 covers 12 residues. The CDR3, as DNA: TGTGCTAGTGGTTCCAGGGTAAATGAGCAGTTCTTC. It encodes CASGSRVNEQFF.

Only one count was recorded for this clone. The rearrangement joins TRBV13 to TRBJ2-3, with D maybe TRBD2 (6 bases). V lost 0 bases and J 2 bases, leaving 12 bases between the germline ends. The length of the CDR3 is 16 residues. CDR1 and CDR2 from the germline V gene are PRHDT and FYEKMQ (reference sequence). The CDR3 reads CASSLGERAITDTQYF. The CDR3 DNA follows: TGTGCCAGCAGCTTAGGCGAGCGGGCGATCACAGATACGCAGTATTTT.

As DNA, the CDR3 is TGTGCCAGCAGCCCATGGGACAGGGTCAATCAGCCCCAGCATTTT. This encodes CASSPWDRVNQPQHF. The chain uses TRBV5-6 and TRBJ1-5; TRBD1 aligns across 9 bases. From germline, CDR1 is SGHDT and CDR2 YYEEEE. Trimming cost V 4 bases and J 3 bases; bases outside gene matches: 5. There are 15 residues in the CDR3.

The CDR3 spells CASSSQGRTDTQYF. The DNA of the CDR3 is TGTGCCAGCAGCTCTCAGGGTAGGACAGATACGCAGTATTTT. This rearrangement joins TRBV7-3 to TRBJ2-3; D perhaps matches TRBD1 (5 bases). This CDR3 region has 14 residues. The V end lost 4 bases, the J end lost 3 bases, and 11 bases lay between the germline ends. Germline assignment: CDR1 SGHTA and CDR2 FQGTGA. The whole variable domain, filled in from reference TRBV7-3 and TRBJ2-3, reads GAGVSQTPSNKVTEKGKYVELRCDPISGHTALYWYRQSLGQGPEFLIYFQGTGAADDSGLPNDRFFAVRPEGSVSTLKIQRTERGDSAVYLCASSSQGRTDTQYFGPGTRLTVL.